The rows below give T cell receptor beta chains drawn from one sample of a study of blood T cell repertoires in COVID-19. Data came from immunoSEQ multiplex PCR; TCRdb stores just in-frame clones and leaves some out. The sample lists 200,000 to 250,000 clones, about 83% seen once, with 3.6% in the top ten. Sequences were obtained from PBMCs or T cells enriched from blood (not recorded which). These receptors were taken from a woman aged 40 to 55 who had been exposed to COVID-19. CDR3s include the opening cysteine and the closing phenylalanine or tryptophan. A D gene is named only where the DNA matches it firmly. For some rows the clone size is stated as once, few or many, or as a class when expanded; others skip it.

V gene,clone size,D gene,J gene,CDR3 protein,CDR3 DNA
TRBV5-1,NA,TRBD1,TRBJ2-7,CASRVTGGSYEQYF,TGCGCCAGCAGAGTGACAGGGGGCTCCTACGAGCAGTACTTC
TRBV7-2,NA,TRBD1,TRBJ1-2,CASSLTRGPGYTF,TGTGCCAGCAGCTTAACCAGGGGGCCTGGCTACACCTTC
TRBV28,NA,TRBD1,TRBJ1-2,CASTGGTGDGYTF,TGTGCCAGCACCGGGGGGACAGGGGATGGCTACACCTTC
TRBV14,many,NA,TRBJ2-7,CASSQGGRDYEQYF,TGTGCCAGCAGCCAGGGGGGGCGCGACTACGAGCAGTACTTC
TRBV5-6,NA,NA,TRBJ2-1,CASSQFNRVDEQFF,TGTGCCAGCAGCCAATTTAACAGGGTAGATGAGCAGTTCTTC
TRBV2,NA,NA,TRBJ2-3,CASSPEHRRHTDTQYF,TGTGCCAGCAGCCCAGAGCACAGGAGACACACAGATACGCAGTATTTT
TRBV7-6,NA,NA,TRBJ1-4,CASSSSRGGAAEKLFF,TGTGCCAGCAGCTCCAGTCGCGGGGGTGCCGCTGAAAAACTGTTTTTT
TRBV7-8,once,TRBD1,TRBJ1-4,CASSLARAGGEKLFF,TGTGCCAGCAGCTTAGCCAGGGCAGGGGGTGAAAAACTGTTTTTT
TRBV19,NA,TRBD1,TRBJ1-5,CASDRGSGTQPQHF,TGTGCCAGTGACAGGGGCAGTGGTACTCAGCCCCAGCATTTT
TRBV3-1/TRBV3-2,once,TRBD2,TRBJ2-1,CASSLAGSRGDEQFF,TGTGCCAGCAGCCTTGCGGGGTCACGGGGGGATGAGCAGTTCTTC
TRBV5-1,NA,TRBD1,TRBJ1-6,CASSGLGQGNSPLHF,TGCGCCAGCAGCGGGCTGGGACAGGGTAATTCACCCCTCCACTTT
TRBV19,NA,TRBD1,TRBJ1-3,CASRGQSSGNTIYF,TGTGCCAGTAGGGGACAGAGCTCTGGAAACACCATATATTTT
TRBV10-3,NA,NA,TRBJ1-1,CATPSRTEAFF,TGTGCCACCCCGAGCCGGACTGAAGCTTTCTTT
TRBV12-3/TRBV12-4,NA,NA,TRBJ1-3,CASSFGRGLHF,TGTGCCAGCAGTTTCGGCAGGGGACTACATTTT
TRBV5-1,few,NA,TRBJ1-4,CASSPLFVGVDEKLFF,TGCGCCAGCAGCCCCCTATTCGTAGGGGTTGATGAAAAACTGTTTTTT
TRBV27,NA,NA,TRBJ1-2,CASSFGGTSNYGYTF,TGTGCCAGCAGTTTCGGCGGAACAAGTAACTATGGCTACACCTTC
TRBV3-1/TRBV3-2,once,NA,TRBJ2-2,CASSVFDTGELFF,TGTGCCAGCAGCGTCTTCGACACCGGGGAGCTGTTTTTT
TRBV5-5,NA,TRBD1,TRBJ2-7,CASSSYGTGSYEQYF,TGTGCCAGCAGCTCCTACGGGACAGGGAGTTACGAGCAGTACTTC
TRBV7-9,NA,NA,TRBJ1-1,CASSFRVPEAFF,TGTGCCAGCAGCTTCAGGGTCCCTGAAGCTTTCTTT
TRBV5-1,NA,NA,TRBJ1-2,CASSSDGDTVRGYTF,TGCGCCAGCAGCTCCGATGGGGACACCGTACGTGGCTACACCTTC
TRBV28,NA,NA,TRBJ2-5,CAIVEGSAGAPETQYF,TGTGCCATCGTGGAGGGGTCGGCGGGCGCCCCGGAGACCCAGTACTTC
TRBV18,NA,NA,TRBJ2-5,CASSPPQPSGAQYF,TGTGCCAGCTCACCACCCCAGCCGTCGGGGGCCCAGTACTTC
TRBV6-6,once,NA,TRBJ1-1,CASSPGPQGGRTEAFF,TGTGCCAGCAGCCCAGGTCCTCAGGGAGGTAGGACTGAAGCTTTCTTT
TRBV7-2,NA,NA,TRBJ2-7,CASSPPGQMTYEQYF,TGTGCCAGCAGCCCCCCCGGACAGATGACCTACGAGCAGTACTTC
TRBV6-1,NA,NA,TRBJ1-5,CASSELGTSNQPQHF,TGTGCCAGCAGTGAACTGGGCACTAGCAATCAGCCCCAGCATTTT
TRBV9,NA,TRBD2,TRBJ2-5,CASSVLRASGDQETQYF,TGTGCCAGCAGCGTATTACGGGCTAGCGGGGACCAAGAGACCCAGTACTTC
TRBV7-2,NA,TRBD2,TRBJ2-7,CASSLGGTSGGNYEQYF,TGTGCCAGCAGCTTAGGAGGGACTAGCGGGGGGAACTACGAGCAGTACTTC
TRBV20-1,NA,NA,TRBJ1-1,CSASPNRVTWAFF,TGCAGTGCTAGTCCTAACAGGGTGACATGGGCTTTCTTT
TRBV12-2,NA,NA,TRBJ2-7,CASRLRTVWAYEQYF,TGTGCAAGTCGCTTACGGACAGTGTGGGCCTACGAGCAGTACTTC
TRBV15,NA,TRBD2,TRBJ2-3,CATSREGRGGYTDTQYF,TGTGCCACCAGCAGAGAAGGGCGCGGGGGGTACACAGATACGCAGTATTTT
TRBV7-8,NA,NA,TRBJ1-2,CASSFTAENYGYTF,TGTGCCAGCAGCTTCACGGCGGAAAACTATGGCTACACCTTC
TRBV4-2,NA,NA,TRBJ1-2,CASSQEGGPAGANYGYTF,TGTGCCAGCAGCCAAGAAGGGGGGCCCGCGGGGGCTAACTATGGCTACACCTTC
TRBV13,NA,NA,TRBJ2-7,CASSLSQRSSYEQYF,TGTGCCAGCAGCTTATCGCAGCGTAGCTCCTACGAGCAGTACTTC
TRBV2,once,TRBD1,TRBJ1-5,CASRGQADQPQHF,TGTGCCAGCAGAGGACAGGCCGATCAGCCCCAGCATTTT
TRBV4-2,NA,TRBD1,TRBJ1-4,CASSQTGEANEKLFF,TGTGCCAGCAGCCAAACAGGGGAAGCTAATGAAAAACTGTTTTTT
TRBV12-3/TRBV12-4,NA,NA,TRBJ1-2,CASSLGGASGYTF,TGTGCCAGCAGTTTAGGTGGGGCGAGTGGCTACACCTTC
TRBV2,NA,TRBD1,TRBJ1-5,CASSLGQGIGQPQHF,TGTGCCAGCAGTCTGGGACAGGGGATAGGGCAGCCCCAGCATTTT
TRBV6-5,NA,NA,TRBJ1-2,CASSYSGRSSASGYTF,TGTGCCAGCAGTTACTCGGGGCGGTCTTCCGCTAGTGGCTACACCTTC
TRBV7-3,NA,NA,TRBJ1-1,CASSLDGQKNTEAFF,TGTGCCAGCAGCTTAGACGGACAGAAGAACACTGAAGCTTTCTTT
TRBV9,NA,TRBD1,TRBJ1-1,CASSVGGTGGRINTEAFF,TGTGCCAGCAGCGTAGGGGGGACAGGGGGAAGAATTAACACTGAAGCTTTCTTT
TRBV2,NA,NA,TRBJ2-6,CASSLQETGANVLTF,TGTGCCAGCAGTTTACAGGAGACTGGGGCCAACGTCCTGACTTTC